The entry below gives a single T cell receptor beta chain sequence along with its context. Time point noted: patch test 1, 2 weeks after DPC sensitization. Treatment indicated: therapeutic diphenylcyclopropenone sensitization with weekly scalp DPC. V trimming: 4 bases; J trimming: 3 bases; junction bases outside the gene matches: 5. The CDR3 contains 15 residues. The germline V gene encodes CDR1 LGHNA and CDR2 YSLEER. This specimen comes from a study of human T cells and chemical hapten exposure. In TCRdb, the RACE reads were re-called with MiXCR into one record per CDR3 protein. The profile shows 84,000 or so distinct CDR3 sequences, more than 9% of them singletons.

Source: whole blood, taken in connection with sensitization to the hapten diphenylcyclopropenone (DPC). The chain joins TRBV4-3 to TRBJ2-3, with 9 bases identical to TRBD2. The origin of this receptor is a man aged 40-49 years with alopecia areata. Some clones in this sample may be carry-over from other donors' samples. The CDR3 reads CASSRGAGGTDTQYF. The CDR3 nucleotides are TGCGCCAGCAGCCGTGGAGCGGGAGGTACAGATACGCAGTATTTT.